These 32 T cell receptor beta chains originate from one sample sequenced in a study of CD4+ T cells in melanoma. Produced via immunoSEQ multiplex PCR; TCRdb's table is partial and in-frame only. The sample holds over 130,000 clones, 85% to 95% seen once. All receptors derive from a human donor with melanoma.

This rearrangement joins TRBV29-1 to TRBJ1-3; a weak D match, TRBD1 (6 bases). The CDR3 contains 14 residues. CDR1 is SQVTM, CDR2 ANQGSEA, per germline. With 4 bases removed from V and 0 bases from J, the gap between germline ends came to 10 bases. The CDR3 spells CSVGDRTSGNTIYF. CDR3 nucleotides: TGCAGCGTTGGAGACAGGACCTCTGGAAACACCATATATTTT.

Here the CDR3 DNA reads TGCGCCAGCAGCTTAGAACAGGGTATCACTGAAGCTTTCTTT. Its translation is CASSLEQGITEAFF. The chain joins TRBV5-1 to TRBJ1-1, with a weak D call TRBD1 (6 bases). This CDR3 spans 14 amino acids. Germline-derived CDR1 and CDR2 are SGHRS and YFSETQ. V was pared by 2 bases and J by 4 bases, with 12 bases between.

This rearrangement joins TRBV13 to TRBJ1-6; 8 positions match TRBD1. Germline V gene lookup returns CDR1 PRHDT and CDR2 FYEKMQ (reference sequence). The CDR3 is 15 residues long. The V segment lost 0 bases and the J segment 10 bases; nucleotides outside the gene matches: 5. This CDR3 reads CASSLGDREDSPLHF. The CDR3 nucleotides are TGTGCCAGCAGCTTAGGGGACAGGGAGGACTCACCCCTCCACTTT.

The V gene is TRBV30, the J gene TRBJ1-4; tentatively, D is TRBD1 (6 bases). Germline-derived CDR1 and CDR2 are GTSNPN and SVGIG (reference sequence). The V end lost 3 bases, the J end lost 7 bases, and 12 bases lay between the germline ends. The CDR3 totals 13 residues. The CDR3 region is CAWRSAGVEKLFF. CDR3 nucleotide sequence: TGTGCCTGGAGGTCGGCAGGGGTTGAAAAACTGTTTTTT.

This chain links TRBV7-8 with TRBJ2-7; 7 bases fit TRBD2. Germline V gives CDR1 SGHVS, CDR2 FQNEAQ. The CDR3 runs to 15 residues. J gave up 0 bases and V 5 bases, and 7 bases lay outside the gene matches. The CDR3 DNA follows: TGTGCCAGCAGCCCCACCGGGGGGAGCTCCTACGAGCAGTACTTC. This gives the protein CASSPTGGSSYEQYF.

This chain joins TRBV2 and TRBJ2-7; D possibly corresponds to TRBD1 (6 bases). Germline V gene data show CDR1 as SNHLY and CDR2 as FYNNEI. The CDR3 extends over 13 amino acids. V was trimmed by 7 bases and J by 0 bases, leaving 10 bases between them. CDR3 in DNA: TGTGCCAGCATAAGGGGGTCCTCCTACGAGCAGTACTTC. Residues: CASIRGSSYEQYF.

This chain uses TRBV29-1 with TRBJ2-3, with 10 bases matching TRBD1. V gave up 0 bases and J gave up 5 bases; unmatched junction bases: 2. Per the germline V gene, CDR1 is SQVTM and CDR2 is ANQGSEA. The CDR3 is made up of 14 amino acids. In DNA, the CDR3 is TGCAGCGTTGAAGATCGGACAGGGGGAGATACGCAGTATTTT. Translation gives CSVEDRTGGDTQYF.

This sequence joins TRBV30 and TRBJ2-4, with 8 bases fitting TRBD2. This CDR3 region has 21 residues. Looked up from germline, CDR1 is GTSNPN and CDR2 is SVGIG (reference sequence). Trimming took 3 bases from V and 2 from J; bases not matched to a gene: 24. The CDR3 nucleotides read TGTGCCTGGAGGGTCTCCGAAGCTCTTATCGGGGGGGCCGCTCCCAAAAACATTCAGTACTTC. It encodes CAWRVSEALIGGAAPKNIQYF.

The chain joins TRBV4-1 to TRBJ1-3, with D perhaps matching TRBD1 (5 bases). This CDR3 comprises 12 residues. Germline-derived CDR1 and CDR2 are MGHRA and YSYEKL. The V end lost 3 bases, the J end lost 8 bases, and 8 bases lay between the germline ends. CDR3 protein: CASSQTRDTIYF. Written as DNA, the CDR3 is TGCGCCAGCAGCCAGACCAGGGACACCATATATTTT.

There are a few counts of this clone. V usage is TRBV2 and J usage is TRBJ1-5; TRBD1 might be the D (5 bases). The V and J ends lost 6 bases and 2 bases respectively, with 14 bases between them. Germline values: CDR1 SNHLY, CDR2 FYNNEI. CDR3 length equals 15 residues. This chain's CDR3 is CASSVTGYRNQPQHF. The CDR3 coding sequence is TGTGCCAGCAGCGTCACAGGTTACCGCAATCAGCCCCAGCATTTT.

The chain combines TRBV15 with TRBJ2-2; a weak D match, TRBD2 (6 bases). In germline, CDR1 is LNHNV, CDR2 YYDKDF (reference sequence). The CDR3 has 13 amino acids. Trimming shortened V by 8 bases and J by 5 bases, and 12 bases separated the two germline ends. This chain's CDR3 is CATGGSRTGELFF. The CDR3 coding sequence is TGTGCCACCGGGGGGAGTCGTACCGGGGAGCTGTTTTTT.

This clone was observed a few times. CDR3 residues: CASSDRGTNYGYTF. The CDR3 coding sequence is TGTGCCAGCTCAGACAGGGGGACTAACTATGGCTACACCTTC. The chain recombines TRBV18 with TRBJ1-2, with 9 bases identical to TRBD1. This CDR3 is built from 14 residues. V lost 5 bases to trimming and J lost 0 bases; unmatched junction nucleotides: 1. Germline V lookup: CDR1 KGHSH, CDR2 LQKENI. Drawing the rest from reference TRBV18 and TRBJ1-2, the complete variable domain is NAGVMQNPRHLVRRRGQEARLRCSPMKGHSHVYWYRQLPEEGLKFMVYLQKENIIDESGMPKERFSAEFPKEGPSILRIQQVVRGDSAAYFCASSDRGTNYGYTFGSGTRLTVV.

The J gene is TRBJ2-7, the V gene TRBV19; 7 bases line up with TRBD2. CDR1 and CDR2 from the germline V gene are LNHDA and SQIVND (reference sequence). The CDR3 extends over 13 amino acids. V gave up 8 bases and J gave up 3 bases; unmatched junction bases: 7. CDR3 amino acids: CASSVSGVYEQYF. In DNA, the CDR3 is TGTGCCAGTTCTGTCAGCGGGGTCTACGAGCAGTACTTC. Combining the CDR3 with reference TRBV19 and TRBJ2-7 gives the whole variable domain DGGITQSPKYLFRKEGQNVTLSCEQNLNHDAMYWYRQDPGQGLRLIYYSQIVNDFQKGDIAEGYSVSREKKESFPLTVTSAQKNPTAFYLCASSVSGVYEQYFGPGTRLTVT.

The chain employs TRBV19 and TRBJ1-2; 8 bases map to TRBD1. The V gene's germline CDR1 is LNHDA and CDR2 SQIVND (reference sequence). This CDR3 is 16 amino acids long. The trim removed 4 bases at V and 4 bases at J, leaving 11 bases unmatched. The CDR3 sequence is CASSTRSDRGGYGYTF. The CDR3 DNA reads as TGTGCCAGTAGTACCCGTTCTGACAGGGGCGGCTATGGCTACACCTTC.

A single count supports this clone. This chain joins TRBV11-1 and TRBJ2-3; 7 bases fit TRBD1. The CDR3 length is 14 residues. The germline V gene encodes CDR1 SGHAT and CDR2 FQDESV (reference sequence). The trim removed 3 bases at V and 6 bases at J, leaving 6 bases unmatched. Here the CDR3 reads CASSFDRVMDTQYF. CDR3 bases: TGTGCCAGCAGCTTCGACAGGGTCATGGATACGCAGTATTTT.

V usage is TRBV5-6 and J usage is TRBJ2-7; maybe TRBD2 (5 bases). CDR3 size: 12 residues. The V end was cut by 7 bases, the J end by 2 bases, with 10 bases between. CDR1 is SGHDT, CDR2 YYEEEE, per germline. This CDR3 is CASGRSTYEQYF. CDR3 DNA: TGTGCCAGCGGGAGATCCACCTACGAGCAGTACTTC.

V gene TRBV2 combines with J gene TRBJ2-1, with 13 bases aligning to TRBD2. Germline V gene lookup returns CDR1 SNHLY and CDR2 FYNNEI. V lost 2 bases to trimming and J lost 10 bases; unmatched junction nucleotides: 5. This CDR3 contains 15 residues. For the CDR3, the DNA is TGTGCCAGCAGTGAATTCGGACTAGCGGGGGCCGAGCAGTTCTTC. Residues: CASSEFGLAGAEQFF. Looking up the rest from reference TRBV2 and TRBJ2-1 gives the full variable domain: EPEVTQTPSHQVTQMGQEVILRCVPISNHLYFYWYRQILGQKVEFLVSFYNNEISEKSEIFDDQFSVERPDGSNFTLKIRSTKLEDSAMYFCASSEFGLAGAEQFFGPGTRLTVL.

The chain has TRBV4-1 and TRBJ2-5; D may be TRBD1 (6 bases). V was cut by 1 base and J by 2 bases, with 17 bases left in between. Germline V lookup: CDR1 MGHRA, CDR2 YSYEKL. The length of the CDR3 is 17 residues. This CDR3 reads CASSQAPPGQKQETQYF. CDR3 coding DNA: TGCGCCAGCAGCCAAGCCCCTCCGGGACAAAAACAAGAGACCCAGTACTTC.

The gene calls are TRBV7-8 and TRBJ2-5; 14 bases fit TRBD2. The CDR3 is 15 residues long. CDR1 and CDR2 (germline): SGHVS, FQNEAQ. J gave up 5 bases and V 4 bases, and 3 bases lay outside the gene matches. CDR3 sequence reads: CASSSGLAGVETQYF. The CDR3 bases are TGTGCCAGCAGCTCGGGACTAGCGGGGGTGGAGACCCAGTACTTC. Looking up the rest from reference TRBV7-8 and TRBJ2-5 gives the full variable domain: GAGVSQSPRYKVAKRGQDVALRCDPISGHVSLFWYQQALGQGPEFLTYFQNEAQLDKSGLPSDRFFAERPEGSVSTLKIQRTQQEDSAVYLCASSSGLAGVETQYFGPGTRLLVL.

The V gene is TRBV7-2, the J gene TRBJ1-1, with 7 nucleotides matching TRBD1. J gave up 3 bases and V 5 bases, and 3 bases lay outside the gene matches. This CDR3 region has 13 residues. Germline assignment: CDR1 SGHTA and CDR2 FQGNSA. The CDR3: CASSRQGYTEAFF. In nucleotides, the CDR3 is TGTGCCAGCAGCCGACAGGGCTACACTGAAGCTTTCTTT.

The rearrangement uses TRBV28 and TRBJ1-6; D is undetermined. From germline, CDR1 is MDHEN and CDR2 SYDVKM. The CDR3 extends over 16 amino acids. Trimming took 7 bases from V and 8 from J, leaving 21 bases between them. CDR3 residues: CASKAPGLANYSPLHF. The DNA for the CDR3 is TGTGCCAGCAAGGCGCCGGGGTTGGCCAATTATTCACCCCTCCACTTT. The whole variable domain, remainder taken from reference TRBV28 and TRBJ1-6, is DVKVTQSSRYLVKRTGEKVFLECVQDMDHENMFWYRQDPGLGLRLIYFSYDVKMKEKGDIPEGYSVSREKKERFSLILESASTNQTSMYLCASKAPGLANYSPLHFGNGTRLTVT.

The J gene is TRBJ1-6, the V gene TRBV2; weak D call: TRBD1 (6 bases). Germline loops: CDR1 SNHLY, CDR2 FYNNEI. The V and J ends lost 4 bases and 11 bases respectively, with 12 bases between them. The CDR3 contains 13 residues. The CDR3, as DNA: TGTGCCAGCAGTGCGAACAGGGACCCACCCCTCCACTTT. The encoded protein is CASSANRDPPLHF.

This clone was recorded only once. This chain joins TRBV7-3 and TRBJ2-1, with 8 nucleotides matching TRBD1. The CDR3 has 14 amino acids. V lost 5 bases, J lost 1 base, and 1 base stayed unmatched. Germline V CDR1 and CDR2: SGHTA, FQGTGA. The CDR3 region has the DNA TGTGCCAGCAGCAGACAGGGGTCCTACAATGAGCAGTTCTTC. Translating it yields CASSRQGSYNEQFF.

This chain joins TRBV7-4 and TRBJ1-2; TRBD1 is a possible D gene (5 bases). This CDR3 has 15 amino acids. CDR1 and CDR2 from the germline V gene are SGHVT and SQSDAQ. Between the trimmed V and J ends, which lost 3 bases and 6 bases, there was a span of 17 bases. The CDR3 bases are TGTGCCAGCAGCTTTTCCCCCCCCAGGGTCGATGGCTACACCTTC. This sequence encodes CASSFSPPRVDGYTF.

The CDR3 bases are TGTGCCTGGAGTATGGGGGCCTACTATGGCTACACCTTC. Amino acid sequence: CAWSMGAYYGYTF. The rearrangement joins TRBV30 to TRBJ1-2; possibly TRBD1 for D (6 bases). The V end lost 2 bases, the J end lost 3 bases, and 10 bases lay between the germline ends. CDR1 GTSNPN and CDR2 SVGIG come from the germline V gene (reference sequence). The CDR3 runs to 13 residues.

This clone was picked up one time. This chain links TRBV2 with TRBJ2-3; D is perhaps TRBD2 (5 bases). Trimming removed 0 bases at V and 3 bases at J, with 13 bases between. Per the germline V gene, CDR1 is SNHLY and CDR2 is FYNNEI. The CDR3 is 16 residues long. The CDR3, as DNA: TGTGCCAGCAGTGAAGCGCCGCGGGTGTCAACAGATACGCAGTATTTT. It encodes CASSEAPRVSTDTQYF.

This clone has only one observation. The V gene is TRBV7-9, the J gene TRBJ2-7, with D perhaps TRBD1 (5 bases). V lost 4 bases to trimming and J lost 3 bases, with 7 bases between them. Germline CDR1 and CDR2: SEHNR and FQNEAQ (reference sequence). The CDR3 covers 12 residues. The CDR3 region is CASSWQGYEQYF. The CDR3 DNA is TGTGCCAGCAGCTGGCAGGGCTACGAGCAGTACTTC. Filled out from reference TRBV7-9 and TRBJ2-7, the complete variable domain reads DTGVSQNPRHKITKRGQNVTFRCDPISEHNRLYWYRQTLGQGPEFLTYFQNEAQLEKSRLLSDRFSAERPKGSFSTLEIQRTEQGDSAMYLCASSWQGYEQYFGPGTRLTVT.

This chain links TRBV11-1 with TRBJ2-7; the D gene is possibly TRBD2 (5 bases). This CDR3 has 14 amino acids. Germline V gene lookup returns CDR1 SGHAT and CDR2 FQDESV (reference sequence). V was clipped by 8 bases and J by 0 bases, with 14 bases between them. The CDR3 sequence: CASGSGSSSYEQYF. Written as DNA, the CDR3 is TGTGCCAGCGGTTCGGGAAGTAGCTCCTACGAGCAGTACTTC. Supplemented by reference TRBV11-1 and TRBJ2-7, the full variable domain reads EAEVAQSPRYKITEKSQAVAFWCDPISGHATLYWYRQILGQGPELLVQFQDESVVDDSQLPKDRFSAERLKGVDSTLKIQPAELGDSAMYLCASGSGSSSYEQYFGPGTRLTVT.

The J gene is TRBJ2-5, the V gene TRBV7-8; D ambiguous. The CDR3 extends over 14 amino acids. Germline V gives CDR1 SGHVS, CDR2 FQNEAQ. V was shortened by 0 bases and J by 2 bases, with 7 bases between the two germline ends. The CDR3 DNA follows: TGTGCCAGCAGCTTAGCGCCAGGACAAGAGACCCAGTACTTC. Protein sequence: CASSLAPGQETQYF.

This clone was detected a few times. The chain has TRBV5-1 and TRBJ1-2; the D gene is possibly TRBD1 (6 bases). Germline values: CDR1 SGHRS, CDR2 YFSETQ. Trimming pared 2 bases from V and 4 bases from J, leaving 12 bases between. The CDR3 runs 14 residues. The CDR3 region has the DNA TGCGCCAGCAGCTTTGGGACACCTTCCTATGGCTACACCTTC. Translated: CASSFGTPSYGYTF.

V gene TRBV5-8 combines with J gene TRBJ1-5, with a possible D match to TRBD1 (5 bases). Germline CDR1 and CDR2: SGHTS and YDEGEE. V lost 6 bases and J 3 bases, leaving 16 bases between the germline ends. This CDR3 spans 15 amino acids. The CDR3 is CASTPPGQINQPQHF. Written as DNA, the CDR3 is TGTGCCAGCACCCCGCCGGGGCAAATCAATCAGCCCCAGCATTTT.

The V gene is TRBV18, the J gene TRBJ1-1; D remains ambiguous. Between the trimmed V and J ends, which lost 2 bases and 2 bases, there was a span of 6 bases. Germline V gene sequence: CDR1 KGHSH, CDR2 LQKENI. The CDR3 sequence is 13 residues long. The chain's CDR3 is CASSPTQNTEAFF. DNA of the CDR3: TGTGCCAGCTCACCAACGCAAAACACTGAAGCTTTCTTT.